Included here is one TCR beta chain sequence, with context. Sequencing was performed with immunoSEQ multiplex PCR; in TCRdb, only in-frame clones are kept and a portion is missing. The sample has a few hundred thousand clones; roughly 91% are singletons. This sample was included in a study of blood T cell repertoires in COVID-19. Across the whole study: Some COVID-19 samples were acute and others convalescent; all came from the United States, Italy and Spain. T cells, B-cell-depleted T cells, or PBMCs provided the cDNA or gDNA that served as material.

Recruitment covered 20 to 25 US areas and drew participants whose ages spanned about 18 to 95 years. Clinical history reported by participants formed the basis on which cohorts were assigned. Material: PBMCs or T cells enriched from blood (not recorded which). This sequence was found in a woman aged 25 to 39 who had recovered from COVID-19.

The CDR3 loop reads CASRTPRDYEQYF. CDR3 nucleotides: TGTGCCAGCAGGACTCCTCGGGACTACGAGCAGTACTTC. The V call is TRBV6-5, the J call TRBJ2-7; D possibly corresponds to TRBD2 (5 bases). Trimming shortened V by 6 bases and J by 3 bases, and 12 bases separated the two germline ends. This CDR3 has 13 residues. The germline CDR1 and CDR2 sequences are MNHEY and SVGAGI.